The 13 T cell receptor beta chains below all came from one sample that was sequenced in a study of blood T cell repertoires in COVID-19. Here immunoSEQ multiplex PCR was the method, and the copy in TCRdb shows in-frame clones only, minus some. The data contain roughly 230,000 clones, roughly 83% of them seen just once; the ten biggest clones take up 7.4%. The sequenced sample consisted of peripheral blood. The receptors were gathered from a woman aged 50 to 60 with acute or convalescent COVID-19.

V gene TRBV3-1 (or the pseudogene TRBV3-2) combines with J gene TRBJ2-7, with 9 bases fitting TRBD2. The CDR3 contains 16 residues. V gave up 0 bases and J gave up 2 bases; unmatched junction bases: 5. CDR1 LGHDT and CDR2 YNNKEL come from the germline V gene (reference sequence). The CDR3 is CASSQDRSSGTYEQYF. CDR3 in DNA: TGTGCCAGCAGCCAAGATCGGTCTAGCGGGACCTACGAGCAGTACTTC.

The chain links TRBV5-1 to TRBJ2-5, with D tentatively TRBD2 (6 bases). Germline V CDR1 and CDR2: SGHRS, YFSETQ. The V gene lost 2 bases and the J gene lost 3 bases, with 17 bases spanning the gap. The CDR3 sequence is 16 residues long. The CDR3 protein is CASSFPWRVAEETQYF. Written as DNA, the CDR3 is TGCGCCAGCAGCTTCCCGTGGAGGGTAGCCGAAGAGACCCAGTACTTC.

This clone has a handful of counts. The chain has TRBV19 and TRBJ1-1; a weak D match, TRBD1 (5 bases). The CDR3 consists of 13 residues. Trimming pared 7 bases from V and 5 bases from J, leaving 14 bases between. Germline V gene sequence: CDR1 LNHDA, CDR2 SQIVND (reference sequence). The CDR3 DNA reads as TGTGCCAGTAATTTGGAGGGACGGACTGAAGCTTTCTTT. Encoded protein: CASNLEGRTEAFF.

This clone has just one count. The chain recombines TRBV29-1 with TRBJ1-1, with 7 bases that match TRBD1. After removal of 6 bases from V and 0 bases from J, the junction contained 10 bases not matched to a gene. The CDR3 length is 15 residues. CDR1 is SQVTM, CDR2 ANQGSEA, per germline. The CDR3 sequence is CSVHRDSIMNTEAFF. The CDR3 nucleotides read TGCAGCGTACACCGGGACAGCATCATGAACACTGAAGCTTTCTTT.

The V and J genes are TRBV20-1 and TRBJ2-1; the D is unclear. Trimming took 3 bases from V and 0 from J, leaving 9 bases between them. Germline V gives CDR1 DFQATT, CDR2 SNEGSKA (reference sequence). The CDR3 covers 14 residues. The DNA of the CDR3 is TGCAGTGCTAGTAAGGAGTCCTCCTACAATGAGCAGTTCTTC. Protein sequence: CSASKESSYNEQFF.

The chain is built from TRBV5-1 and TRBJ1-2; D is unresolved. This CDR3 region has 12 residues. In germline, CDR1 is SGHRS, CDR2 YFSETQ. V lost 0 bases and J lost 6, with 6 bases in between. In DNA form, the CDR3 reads TGCGCCAGCAGCTTGGCCGGGGATGGCTACACCTTC. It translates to CASSLAGDGYTF.

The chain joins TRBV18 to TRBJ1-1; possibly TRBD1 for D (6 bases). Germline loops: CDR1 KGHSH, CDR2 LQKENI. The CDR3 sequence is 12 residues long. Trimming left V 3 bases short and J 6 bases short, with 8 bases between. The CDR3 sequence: CASSPGTPEAFF. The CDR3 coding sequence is TGTGCCAGCTCACCGGGGACACCTGAAGCTTTCTTT.

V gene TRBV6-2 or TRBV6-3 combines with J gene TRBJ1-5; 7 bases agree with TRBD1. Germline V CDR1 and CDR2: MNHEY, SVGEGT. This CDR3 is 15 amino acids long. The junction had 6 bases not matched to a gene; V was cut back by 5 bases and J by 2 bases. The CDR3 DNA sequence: TGTGCCAGCAGTCTCCACAGGGGAGGCAATCAGCCCCAGCATTTT. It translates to CASSLHRGGNQPQHF.

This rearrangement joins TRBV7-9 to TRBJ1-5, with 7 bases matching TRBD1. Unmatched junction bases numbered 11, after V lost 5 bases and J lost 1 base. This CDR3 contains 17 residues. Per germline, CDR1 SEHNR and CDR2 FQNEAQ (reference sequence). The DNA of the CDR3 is TGTGCCAGCAGCCCCCGGGGACAGAGCAGGAGCAATCAGCCCCAGCATTTT. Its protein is CASSPRGQSRSNQPQHF.

CDR3 in DNA: TGTGCCAGCAGGGGTAACCCAGCGGGAGGGAGGACCGGGGAGCTGTTTTTT. Amino acids: CASRGNPAGGRTGELFF. The V and J genes are TRBV2 and TRBJ2-2; 10 positions match TRBD2. CDR3 length: 17 residues. Trimming at V came to 6 bases and at J to 5 bases, leaving 12 bases not matched to a gene. CDR1 is SNHLY, CDR2 FYNNEI, per germline. Drawing the rest from reference TRBV2 and TRBJ2-2, the complete variable domain is EPEVTQTPSHQVTQMGQEVILRCVPISNHLYFYWYRQILGQKVEFLVSFYNNEISEKSEIFDDQFSVERPDGSNFTLKIRSTKLEDSAMYFCASRGNPAGGRTGELFFGEGSRLTVL.

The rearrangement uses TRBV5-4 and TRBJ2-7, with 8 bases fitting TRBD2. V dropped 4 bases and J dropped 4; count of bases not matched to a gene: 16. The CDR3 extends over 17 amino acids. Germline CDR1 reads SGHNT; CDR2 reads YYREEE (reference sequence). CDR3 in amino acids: CASSRDLAGSFEYEQYF. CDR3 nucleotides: TGTGCCAGCAGCCGAGACCTAGCGGGCTCATTTGAGTACGAGCAGTACTTC.

CDR3 DNA sequence: TGTGCCAGCAGCTCCGACACCCAGACAGGACTCTTTTTTGGCTACACCTTC. Its translation: CASSSDTQTGLFFGYTF. The chain is built from TRBV5-6 and TRBJ1-2, with a weak D call TRBD1 (6 bases). The germline V gene encodes CDR1 SGHDT and CDR2 YYEEEE. The V gene lost 3 bases and the J gene lost 7 bases, with 25 bases spanning the gap. CDR3 length equals 17 residues.

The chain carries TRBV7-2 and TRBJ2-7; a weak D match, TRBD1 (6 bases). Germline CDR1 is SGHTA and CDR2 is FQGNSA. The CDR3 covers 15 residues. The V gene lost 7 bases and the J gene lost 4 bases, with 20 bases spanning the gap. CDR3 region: CASIHQGTQGYEQYF. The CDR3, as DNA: TGTGCCAGCATCCATCAGGGGACACAGGGATACGAGCAGTACTTC.